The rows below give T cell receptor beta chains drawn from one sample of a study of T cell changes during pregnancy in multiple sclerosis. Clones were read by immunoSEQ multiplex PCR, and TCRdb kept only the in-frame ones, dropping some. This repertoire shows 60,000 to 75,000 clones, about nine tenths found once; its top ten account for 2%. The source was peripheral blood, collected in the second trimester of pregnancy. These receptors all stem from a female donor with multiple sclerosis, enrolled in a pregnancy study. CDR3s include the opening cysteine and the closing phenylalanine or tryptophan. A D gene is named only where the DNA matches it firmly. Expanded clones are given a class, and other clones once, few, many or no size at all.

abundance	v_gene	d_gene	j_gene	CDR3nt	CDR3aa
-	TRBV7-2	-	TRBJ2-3	TGTGCCAGCAGCCCATTCCTGCCAGGGAGCACAGATACGCAGTATTTT	CASSPFLPGSTDTQYF
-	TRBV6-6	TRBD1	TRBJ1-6	TGTGCCAGCAGTCAATTCTTGGGGACAGGCAATTCACCCCTCCACTTT	CASSQFLGTGNSPLHF
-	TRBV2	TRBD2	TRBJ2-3	TGTGCCAGCGACGGACCGACTAGCGGGGGGGTGGATACGCAGTATTTT	CASDGPTSGGVDTQYF
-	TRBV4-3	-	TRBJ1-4	TGCGCCAGCAGCCAAGATTTGCTGGGGAGCTCGATTTTCACAAATGAAAAACTGTTTTTT	CASSQDLLGSSIFTNEKLFF
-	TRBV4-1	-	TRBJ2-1	TGCGCCAGCAGCCCCCACGCGGGATCTTACAATGAGCAGTTCTTC	CASSPHAGSYNEQFF
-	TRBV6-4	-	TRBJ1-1	TGTGCCAGCAGTGACGGCAGGAACACTGAAGCTTTCTTT	CASSDGRNTEAFF
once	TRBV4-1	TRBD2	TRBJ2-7	TGCGCCAGCAGCCCACTAGCGGGAAGCTACGAGCAGTACTTC	CASSPLAGSYEQYF
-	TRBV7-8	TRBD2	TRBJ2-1	TGTGCCAGCAGCAAAACGGGACTAGCGGGAGCGGATTATATGTTCTTC	CASSKTGLAGADYMFF
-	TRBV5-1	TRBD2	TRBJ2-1	TGCGCCAGCAGCTTCAGCCTAGCGGGAGGAGGTAATGAGCAGTTCTTC	CASSFSLAGGGNEQFF
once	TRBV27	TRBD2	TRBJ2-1	TGTGCCAGCAGTTTGACTAGCGGGCCTTACAATGAGCAGTTCTTC	CASSLTSGPYNEQFF
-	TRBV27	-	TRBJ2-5	TGTGCCAGCAGTTTATTAGGGCAGGGCGAAGAGACCCAGTACTTC	CASSLLGQGEETQYF
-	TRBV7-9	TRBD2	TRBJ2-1	TGTGCCAGCAGCTTAGGGGATAGCGGGAGGAGTAGGTACAATGAGCAGTTCTTC	CASSLGDSGRSRYNEQFF
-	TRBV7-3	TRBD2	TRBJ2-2	TGTGCCAGCAGCTTAACGTTTTTTAGCGGGACTGTCGGGGAGCTGTTTTTT	CASSLTFFSGTVGELFF
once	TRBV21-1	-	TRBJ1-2	TGTGCCAGCAGTAGTGGACATCCTAACTATGGCTACACCTTC	CASSSGHPNYGYTF
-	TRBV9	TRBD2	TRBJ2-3	TGTGCCAGCAGCGAATCACCGGGACTAGCGGGGGTCGATACGCAGTATTTT	CASSESPGLAGVDTQYF
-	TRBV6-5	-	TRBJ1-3	TGTGCCAGCAGTTACGGCAGCTCTGGAAACACCATATATTTT	CASSYGSSGNTIYF
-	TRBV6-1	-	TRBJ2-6	TGTGCCAGCAGTGGTTTCCAGGGGGGCTCGTACTCTGGGGCCAACGTCCTGACTTTC	CASSGFQGGSYSGANVLTF
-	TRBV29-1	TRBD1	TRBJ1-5	TGCAGCGTTTCAGGGGGCTCGGGTCAGCCCCAGCATTTT	CSVSGGSGQPQHF
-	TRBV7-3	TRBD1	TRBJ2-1	TGTGCCAGCAGCTTGGGACAGGGGGCGTGGGAGCAGTTCTTC	CASSLGQGAWEQFF
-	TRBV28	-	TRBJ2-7	TGTGCCAGCAGTCCGCGACAGTCTTCCTACGAGCAGTACTTC	CASSPRQSSYEQYF
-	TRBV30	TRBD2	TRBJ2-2	TGTGCCTGGAGTGCGGGACTAGCGAACACCGGGGAGCTGTTTTTT	CAWSAGLANTGELFF
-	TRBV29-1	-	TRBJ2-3	TGCAGCGTTGAATTGGGAGTCCCCTCGCAGTATTTT	CSVELGVPSQYF
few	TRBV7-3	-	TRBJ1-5	TGTGCCAGCAGCTTAGACCAGGCCGGAAGTCAGCCCCAGCATTTT	CASSLDQAGSQPQHF
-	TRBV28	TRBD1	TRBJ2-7	TGTGCCAGCAGTGCAGGGGGCCGGTACGAGCAGTACTTC	CASSAGGRYEQYF
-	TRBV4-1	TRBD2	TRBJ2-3	TGCGCCAGCAGCCAGGATCTGGCGGGGGCAGATACGCAGTATTTT	CASSQDLAGADTQYF
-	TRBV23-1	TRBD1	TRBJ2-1	TGCGCCAGCAGTCAATACCCGGGACAGGGGAATGAGCAGTTCTTC	CASSQYPGQGNEQFF
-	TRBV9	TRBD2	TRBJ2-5	TGTGCCAGCAGCGTAGGGGGCGGGAGCGGGGGCGCGTCCGAGACCCAGTACTTC	CASSVGGGSGGASETQYF
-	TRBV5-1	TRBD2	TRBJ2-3	TGCGCCAGCAGCTTGGCAAGCGGGGGGGCAACAGATACGCAGTATTTT	CASSLASGGATDTQYF
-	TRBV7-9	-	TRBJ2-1	TGTGCCAGCAGCTTAGTATACTACAATGAGCAGTTCTTC	CASSLVYYNEQFF
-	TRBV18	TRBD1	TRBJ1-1	TGTGCCAGCTCACAAACAGGGGGACTTAACACTGAAGCTTTCTTT	CASSQTGGLNTEAFF
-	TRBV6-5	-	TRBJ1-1	TGTGCCAGCACGGGACCTGGACAGAATGCTTTCTTT	CASTGPGQNAFF
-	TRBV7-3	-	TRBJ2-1	TGTGCCAGCAGCCTGGGGACTGAATACAATGAGCAGTTCTTC	CASSLGTEYNEQFF
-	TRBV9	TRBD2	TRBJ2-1	TGTGCCAGCAGCGCCTCGGGACTAGCGGGCTCTAGGAGCTCCTACAATGAGCAGTTCTTC	CASSASGLAGSRSSYNEQFF
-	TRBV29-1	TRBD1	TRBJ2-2	TGCAGCGTTAGACAGACAGGGGGCGGCGGGGAGCTGTTTTTT	CSVRQTGGGGELFF
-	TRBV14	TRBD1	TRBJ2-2	TGTGCCAGCAGCCACCCAGGGGGCTTGGACACCGGGGAGCTGTTTTTT	CASSHPGGLDTGELFF
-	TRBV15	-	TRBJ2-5	TGTGCCACCAGCAGAGATCGGGCCGGGGTACAAGAGACCCAGTACTTC	CATSRDRAGVQETQYF
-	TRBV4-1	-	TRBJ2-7	TGCGCCAGCAGCCAAGATTGGCGGGACTCCTACGAGCAGTACTTC	CASSQDWRDSYEQYF
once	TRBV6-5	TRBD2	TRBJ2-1	TGTGCCAGCAGCCTACGGGGGGGCGAGCAGTTCTTC	CASSLRGGEQFF
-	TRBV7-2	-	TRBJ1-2	TGTGCCAGCAGCTTAGGGGCACGGAACTATGGCTACACCTTC	CASSLGARNYGYTF
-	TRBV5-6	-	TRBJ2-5	TGTGCCAGCAGTTATAACAGGGATTTGTACCAAGAGACCCAGTACTTC	CASSYNRDLYQETQYF
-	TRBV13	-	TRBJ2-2	TGTGCCAGCAGCTTAAGGAGACTAGTAAACACCGGGGAGCTGTTTTTT	CASSLRRLVNTGELFF
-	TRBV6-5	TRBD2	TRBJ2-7	TGTGCCAGCAGTTCCCCTAGCGGGGGGGCATTTAACGAGCAGTACTTC	CASSSPSGGAFNEQYF
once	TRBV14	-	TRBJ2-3	TGTGCCAGCAGCCAAGTCCATCTACGAGCGTATAGCACAGATACGCAGTATTTT	CASSQVHLRAYSTDTQYF
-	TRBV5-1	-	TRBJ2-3	TGCGCCAGCAGCTTGGGGCCAGGGTTTTTATACACAGATACGCAGTATTTT	CASSLGPGFLYTDTQYF